These T cell receptor beta chains were read from a single sample in a study of blood T cell repertoires in COVID-19. TCRdb keeps only in-frame clones here, not all; method: immunoSEQ multiplex PCR. The sample yields roughly 290,000 clones, roughly 85% seen once. Input material: PBMCs or T cells enriched from blood (not recorded which). Source of these receptors: a woman aged 35 to 49 who had recovered from COVID-19. Each CDR3 is given with its conserved first and last residue. Each record gives: J gene, D gene, V gene, clone size, CDR3 protein, CDR3 DNA. The D gene is left open where the match is weak. For some rows the clone size is stated as once, few or many, or as a class when expanded; others skip it.

TRBJ2-7 | TRBD2 | TRBV18 | many | CASSRRTSDTYEQYF | TGTGCCAGCTCACGACGGACTAGCGACACCTACGAGCAGTACTTC
TRBJ1-2 | TRBD1 | TRBV7-2 | . | CASSGPGTGNYGYTF | TGTGCCAGCAGCGGGCCCGGGACAGGGAACTATGGCTACACCTTC
TRBJ2-1 | TRBD2 | TRBV24-1 | . | CATSEQKGLAGGPMFYREQFF | TGTGCCACCAGTGAGCAAAAGGGACTAGCGGGAGGGCCTATGTTCTATCGTGAGCAGTTCTTC
TRBJ2-5 | . | TRBV4-2 | . | CASSQSGQEETQYF | TGTGCCAGCAGCCAATCGGGACAAGAAGAGACCCAGTACTTC
TRBJ2-7 | TRBD2 | TRBV30 | once | CALMLGGIRDEQYF | TGTGCCCTGATGCTGGGGGGGATCAGGGACGAGCAGTACTTC
TRBJ1-3 | . | TRBV19 | . | CASSTTVSGNTIYF | TGTGCCAGTAGTACGACTGTCTCTGGAAACACCATATATTTT
TRBJ2-1 | TRBD2 | TRBV27 | . | CASSLAPGLAGGNEQFF | TGTGCCAGCAGTTTAGCCCCCGGACTAGCGGGGGGGAATGAGCAGTTCTTC
TRBJ1-4 | TRBD1 | TRBV6-5 | few | CASSSDRGWNEKLFF | TGTGCCAGCAGTTCAGACAGGGGGTGGAATGAAAAACTGTTTTTT
TRBJ1-2 | TRBD1 | TRBV3-1/TRBV3-2 | few | CASSTQGARGYTF | TGTGCCAGCAGTACACAGGGGGCGCGTGGCTACACCTTC
TRBJ1-2 | . | TRBV24-1 | . | CATSDPTGRGYTF | TGTGCCACCAGTGATCCTACAGGGAGAGGCTACACCTTC
TRBJ1-1 | . | TRBV10-3 | once | CAISGVTVAQDTEAFF | TGTGCCATCAGTGGGGTGACAGTGGCCCAGGACACTGAAGCTTTCTTT
TRBJ1-6 | . | TRBV5-8 | few | CASSLRGIGSPLHF | TGTGCCAGCAGCTTGAGGGGGATAGGTTCACCCCTCCACTTT
TRBJ2-1 | . | TRBV9 | . | CASSVGGRRWDNEQFF | TGTGCCAGCAGCGTAGGCGGGCGGCGTTGGGACAATGAGCAGTTCTTC
TRBJ1-2 | . | TRBV6-6 | once | CASSYTDYGYTF | TGTGCCAGCAGTTACACAGACTATGGCTACACCTTC
TRBJ1-1 | . | TRBV5-1 | . | CASSFGGRDTEAFF | TGCGCCAGCAGCTTCGGGGGGCGGGACACTGAAGCTTTCTTT
TRBJ1-3 | . | TRBV28 | . | CATQEDRSSGNTIYF | TGTGCCACCCAAGAGGATCGTTCCTCTGGAAACACCATATATTTT
TRBJ2-2 | . | TRBV6-5 | . | CASRLEANTGELFF | TGTGCCTCCCGGCTAGAAGCGAACACCGGGGAGCTGTTTTTT
TRBJ1-1 | . | TRBV5-6 | once | CASSLGEVGLAFF | TGTGCCAGCAGCTTGGGAGAAGTCGGTCTGGCTTTCTTT
TRBJ2-3 | TRBD2 | TRBV28 | once | CASRTTGTSGVFTDTQYF | TGTGCCAGCAGGACGACCGGGACTAGCGGGGTTTTCACAGATACGCAGTATTTT
TRBJ2-7 | TRBD1 | TRBV25-1 | few | CASSRRTGNDEQYF | TGTGCCAGCAGTCGACGGACAGGGAACGACGAGCAGTACTTC
TRBJ2-1 | . | TRBV20-1 | . | CSAANNEQFF | TGCAGTGCCGCGAACAATGAGCAGTTCTTC
TRBJ2-7 | . | TRBV28 | . | CASSLFGGGFNEQYF | TGTGCCAGCAGTTTATTCGGTGGAGGTTTTAACGAGCAGTACTTC
TRBJ1-1 | TRBD1 | TRBV9 | . | CASSLGTGGGTEAFF | TGTGCCAGCAGCCTGGGGACAGGGGGAGGCACTGAAGCTTTCTTT
TRBJ2-7 | TRBD1 | TRBV4-3 | . | CASSQDHTPDRGPYEQYF | TGCGCCAGCAGCCAAGATCACACTCCCGACAGGGGCCCCTACGAGCAGTACTTC
TRBJ1-5 | . | TRBV9 | . | CASSPRAAASHQPQHF | TGTGCCAGCAGCCCCCGCGCGGCGGCGAGCCATCAGCCCCAGCATTTT
TRBJ1-2 | . | TRBV25-1 | . | CASSFRDLANYGYTF | TGTGCCAGCAGTTTCCGGGACTTAGCTAACTATGGCTACACCTTC
TRBJ2-7 | TRBD1 | TRBV24-1 | . | CATSGDRGQDEQYF | TGTGCCACCAGTGGGGACAGGGGTCAAGACGAGCAGTACTTC
TRBJ1-6 | . | TRBV7-6 | . | CASSPGRGFSPLHF | TGTGCCAGCAGCCCTGGTCGGGGGTTCTCACCCCTCCACTTT
TRBJ1-5 | TRBD1 | TRBV5-1 | . | CASSFYRDRALPSYSNQPQHF | TGCGCCAGCAGCTTTTATCGGGACAGGGCTCTTCCATCTTATAGCAATCAGCCCCAGCATTTT
TRBJ2-7 | TRBD1 | TRBV3-1/TRBV3-2 | . | CASRHWDRDGEQYF | TGTGCCAGCAGGCACTGGGACAGGGATGGGGAGCAGTACTTC
TRBJ2-1 | TRBD2 | TRBV27 | . | CASSLAGGPRGNEQFF | TGTGCCAGCAGTTTGGCGGGAGGCCCCCGGGGCAATGAGCAGTTCTTC
TRBJ2-7 | . | TRBV3-1/TRBV3-2 | . | CASSRLQITDSYEQYF | TGTGCCAGCAGCCGGTTACAGATCACTGATTCCTACGAGCAGTACTTC
TRBJ1-2 | . | TRBV14 | . | CASSQEGDSNYGYTF | TGTGCCAGCAGCCAAGAGGGAGACTCTAACTATGGCTACACCTTC
TRBJ2-5 | . | TRBV3-1/TRBV3-2 | . | CASSQVATGAQYF | TGTGCCAGCAGCCAAGTGGCGACGGGGGCCCAGTACTTC
TRBJ1-6 | . | TRBV10-3 | . | CAISESGRGNSPLHF | TGTGCCATCAGTGAGTCGGGCAGGGGTAATTCACCCCTCCACTTT
TRBJ2-7 | . | TRBV3-1/TRBV3-2 | . | CASSQALGGTPGGYEQYF | TGTGCCAGCAGCCAAGCCCTAGGTGGGACCCCCGGGGGCTACGAGCAGTACTTC
TRBJ2-1 | . | TRBV20-1 | . | CSASAGAAVNEQFF | TGCAGTGCTAGTGCGGGTGCGGCGGTGAATGAGCAGTTCTTC
TRBJ2-3 | TRBD2 | TRBV27 | once | CASSFRLAGGSTDTQYF | TGTGCCAGCAGTTTTAGACTAGCGGGAGGTAGCACAGATACGCAGTATTTT
TRBJ1-5 | TRBD1 | TRBV5-1 | once | CASSLTGQADQPQHF | TGCGCCAGCAGCTTAACGGGACAGGCCGATCAGCCCCAGCATTTT
TRBJ2-7 | TRBD2 | TRBV18 | . | CASSPSVASGRGEQYF | TGTGCCAGCTCACCATCGGTGGCTAGCGGGAGGGGTGAGCAGTACTTC
TRBJ2-1 | TRBD2 | TRBV4-3 | . | CASSQASGIDNEQFF | TGCGCCAGCAGCCAAGCTAGCGGGATAGACAATGAGCAGTTCTTC
TRBJ1-1 | . | TRBV5-1 | . | CASSFLEGGGMNTEAFF | TGCGCCAGCAGCTTTTTGGAGGGAGGGGGGATGAACACTGAAGCTTTCTTT
TRBJ2-5 | TRBD2 | TRBV9 | . | CASSGLAGGPETQYF | TGTGCCAGCAGCGGTCTAGCGGGAGGGCCCGAGACCCAGTACTTC
TRBJ1-5 | . | TRBV7-8 | . | CASSLSRVSNQPQHF | TGTGCCAGCAGCTTGTCCAGGGTCAGCAATCAGCCCCAGCATTTT
TRBJ1-2 | . | TRBV7-2 | . | CASSSDGTSNYGYTF | TGTGCCAGCAGCTCCGACGGGACATCTAACTATGGCTACACCTTC
TRBJ2-7 | . | TRBV27 | . | CASSFGLLNEQYF | TGTGCCAGCAGTTTCGGTCTTCTGAACGAGCAGTACTTC
TRBJ2-7 | TRBD1 | TRBV19 | . | CASSMGQGSRYEQYF | TGTGCCAGTAGTATGGGACAGGGTAGTCGGTACGAGCAGTACTTC
TRBJ1-3 | . | TRBV27 | . | CASRMGAGNTIYF | TGTGCCAGCAGAATGGGGGCCGGAAACACCATATATTTT
TRBJ2-5 | TRBD1 | TRBV2 | . | CASSGDRGKTQYF | TGTGCCAGCAGTGGGGACAGGGGCAAGACCCAGTACTTC
TRBJ2-2 | TRBD2 | TRBV5-4 | . | CASSGTSGRANTGELFF | TGTGCCAGCAGCGGGACTAGCGGGAGGGCGAACACCGGGGAGCTGTTTTTT
TRBJ2-7 | TRBD2 | TRBV7-2 | . | CASSSWLAGGFHEQYF | TGTGCCAGCAGCTCGTGGCTAGCGGGAGGGTTCCACGAGCAGTACTTC